Listed below are T cell receptor beta chains from one sample, sequenced in a study of T cells in Graves' hyperthyroidism and ophthalmopathy. TCRdb used MiXCR to reprocess the multiplex PCR reads, holding one entry per CDR3 protein. The sample records 300,000 or so distinct CDR3 sequences, about 20% being singletons. The sequenced sample consisted of blood. The receptors come from a woman between 50 and 59 years old with Graves' hyperthyroidism. Both conserved end residues are part of each CDR3. A D gene is named only where the DNA matches it firmly. The size entry is marked missing in some rows and otherwise reads once, few, many or a size class.

V: TRBV5-5; D: TRBD1; size: many; J: TRBJ1-1; DNA: TGTGCCAGCAGCCGAAGGGGACAGACGAACACTGAAGCTTTCTTT; CDR3: CASSRRGQTNTEAFF
V: TRBV5-1; D: TRBD2; size: -; J: TRBJ2-1; DNA: TGCGCCAGCAGCTCCCCCACCCTACCCGGGACTAGCGGGGGGGCCTACAATGAGCAGTTCTTC; CDR3: CASSSPTLPGTSGGAYNEQFF
V: TRBV6-5; D: -; size: few; J: TRBJ1-1; DNA: TGTGCCAGCAGTTACTCTCCCATGGGAGGTGACACTGAAGCTTTCTTT; CDR3: CASSYSPMGGDTEAFF
V: TRBV10-3; D: -; size: -; J: TRBJ1-2; DNA: TGTGCCATCAGTGAACCCGACAGGCCCCAGGATGGCTACACCTTC; CDR3: CAISEPDRPQDGYTF
V: TRBV9; D: TRBD2; size: -; J: TRBJ2-2; DNA: TGTGCCAGCAGCGACAGGACGGGGGGGACCGGGGAGCTGTTTTTT; CDR3: CASSDRTGGTGELFF
V: TRBV6-2/TRBV6-3; D: TRBD1; size: many; J: TRBJ2-7; DNA: TGTGCCAGCAGTCGACAGGGCCCCTACGAGCAGTACTTC; CDR3: CASSRQGPYEQYF
V: TRBV6-1; D: -; size: -; J: TRBJ2-7; DNA: TGTGCCAGCCACGCGTCCGAGCAGTACTTC; CDR3: CASHASEQYF
V: TRBV28; D: -; size: -; J: TRBJ1-2; DNA: TGTGCCAGCAATCCCGGACTTGGGGTAGAGGGCTACACCTTC; CDR3: CASNPGLGVEGYTF
V: TRBV2; D: TRBD2; size: many; J: TRBJ2-3; DNA: TGTGCCACCCAGTCAGCGGGGCCTACAGATACGCAGTATTTT; CDR3: CATQSAGPTDTQYF
V: TRBV5-1; D: -; size: -; J: TRBJ2-1; DNA: TGCGCCAGCTCCCAGGCGGAAGGTATATACAATGAGCAGTTCTTC; CDR3: CASSQAEGIYNEQFF
V: TRBV11-2; D: TRBD1; size: many; J: TRBJ2-2; DNA: TGTGCCAGCAGCTTAGGTCCCGGGACAGGAAACACCGGGGAGCTGTTTTTT; CDR3: CASSLGPGTGNTGELFF
V: TRBV10-3; D: -; size: -; J: TRBJ1-1; DNA: TGTGCCATCAGTGATACCGTGGACAGAAACACTGAAGCTTTCTTT; CDR3: CAISDTVDRNTEAFF
V: TRBV11-2; D: TRBD1; size: many; J: TRBJ1-3; DNA: TGTGCCAGCAGCGCGGGGACAGCTGGAAACACCATATATTTT; CDR3: CASSAGTAGNTIYF
V: TRBV20-1; D: -; size: -; J: TRBJ2-3; DNA: TGCAGTGCTATAGGGGAGGATGGCACAGATACGCAGTATTTT; CDR3: CSAIGEDGTDTQYF
V: TRBV7-2; D: TRBD2; size: few; J: TRBJ2-1; DNA: TGTGCCAGCAGAGGTACCGGGACTAGCGGGCCCGCGGGGTACAATGAGCAGTTCTTC; CDR3: CASRGTGTSGPAGYNEQFF
V: TRBV3-1; D: -; size: -; J: TRBJ1-6; DNA: TGTGCCAGCAGCCAAGGATTTGATTCACCCCTCCACTTT; CDR3: CASSQGFDSPLHF
V: TRBV5-6; D: -; size: few; J: TRBJ2-5; DNA: TGTGCCAGCAGCCGCGACACCCAAGAGACCCAGTACTTC; CDR3: CASSRDTQETQYF
V: TRBV7-2; D: TRBD2; size: few; J: TRBJ2-5; DNA: TGTGCCAGCAGCTCCCGCCTAGCGGGGGGAGGTGAGACCCAGTACTTC; CDR3: CASSSRLAGGGETQYF
V: TRBV6-2/TRBV6-3; D: -; size: many; J: TRBJ2-1; DNA: TGTGCCAGCAGGGACCCTACTCGGGACGTTCGAGGGCAGTTCTTC; CDR3: CASRDPTRDVRGQFF
V: TRBV12-5; D: -; size: -; J: TRBJ2-5; DNA: TGTGCTAGTGGTTTGGCCCCCCAGGGCCTGGAGACCCAGTACTTC; CDR3: CASGLAPQGLETQYF
V: TRBV29-1; D: -; size: -; J: TRBJ1-2; DNA: TGCAGCGTCGGATGGGGGGATAACTATGGCTACACCTTC; CDR3: CSVGWGDNYGYTF
V: TRBV30; D: -; size: many; J: TRBJ2-5; DNA: TGTGCCTGGAGTGTTGGAGAGACCCAGTACTTC; CDR3: CAWSVGETQYF
V: TRBV25-1; D: -; size: -; J: TRBJ1-2; DNA: TGTGCCAGCAGTGAGAGATGGGGAGGCTACACCTTC; CDR3: CASSERWGGYTF
V: TRBV6-2/TRBV6-3; D: -; size: few; J: TRBJ2-7; DNA: TGTGCCAGCTCCCGGGCCGAGCAGTACTTC; CDR3: CASSRAEQYF
V: TRBV7-3; D: -; size: many; J: TRBJ2-5; DNA: TGTGCCAGCAGCCCAAACTACGGGGAGACCCAGTACTTC; CDR3: CASSPNYGETQYF
V: TRBV12-3/TRBV12-4; D: -; size: -; J: TRBJ1-6; DNA: TGTGCCAGCAGTCTAACCGACCGTTATTCACCCCTCCACTTT; CDR3: CASSLTDRYSPLHF
V: TRBV19; D: TRBD1; size: -; J: TRBJ1-1; DNA: TGTGCCAGTAGTTGGGACAGCCTGAACACTGAAGCTTTCTTT; CDR3: CASSWDSLNTEAFF
V: TRBV6-1; D: -; size: few; J: TRBJ2-2; DNA: TGTGCCAGCAGCCTCAGGGGGGCAGGGGCGAACACCGGGGAGCTGTTTTTT; CDR3: CASSLRGAGANTGELFF
V: TRBV20-1; D: TRBD2; size: few; J: TRBJ2-5; DNA: TGCAGTGCTAGGGGTGCGCGGGAGGGCCGAAGAGAGACCCAGTACTTC; CDR3: CSARGAREGRRETQYF